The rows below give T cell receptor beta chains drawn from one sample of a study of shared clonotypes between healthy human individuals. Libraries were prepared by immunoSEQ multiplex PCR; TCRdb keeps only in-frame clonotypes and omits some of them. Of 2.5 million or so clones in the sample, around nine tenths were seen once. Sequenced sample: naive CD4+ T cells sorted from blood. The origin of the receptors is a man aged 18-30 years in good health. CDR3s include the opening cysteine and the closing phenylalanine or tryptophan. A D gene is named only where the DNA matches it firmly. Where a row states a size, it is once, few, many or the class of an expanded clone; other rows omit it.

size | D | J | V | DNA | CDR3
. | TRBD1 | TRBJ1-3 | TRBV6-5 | TGTGCCAGCAGAGCGACAGGGGCTGGAAACACCATATATTTT | CASRATGAGNTIYF
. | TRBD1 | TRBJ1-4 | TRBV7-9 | TGTGCCAGCAGCCTACGGACAGGGGTAGAAGAAAAACTGTTTTTT | CASSLRTGVEEKLFF
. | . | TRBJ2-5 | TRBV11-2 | TGTGCCAGCAGCTTAGGACGGGGGCCCGAAGAGACCCAGTACTTC | CASSLGRGPEETQYF
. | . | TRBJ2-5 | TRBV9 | TGTGCCAGCAGCGAGGCGGGGAAACAAGAGACCCAGTACTTC | CASSEAGKQETQYF
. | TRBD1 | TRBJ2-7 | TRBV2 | TGTGCCAGCAGTAACAGGGGCGGCGAGCAGTACTTC | CASSNRGGEQYF
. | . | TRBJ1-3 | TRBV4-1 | TGCGCCAGCAGCCAAGAGTTTGGGGTTACCTCTGGAAACACCATATATTTT | CASSQEFGVTSGNTIYF
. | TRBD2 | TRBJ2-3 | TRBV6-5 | TGTGCCAGCAGTTATTGGACTAGCGGGGGTTTTACTACGCAGTATTTT | CASSYWTSGGFTTQYF
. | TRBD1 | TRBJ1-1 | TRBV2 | TGTGCCAGCAGCGCCGGGACAGGGCGGTCTGAAGCTTTCTTT | CASSAGTGRSEAFF
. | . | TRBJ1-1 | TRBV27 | TGTGCCAGCAGCAAGAAAGGACTTCGGGCAGACCTTCGTAGTGGTGAAGCTTTCTTT | CASSKKGLRADLRSGEAFF
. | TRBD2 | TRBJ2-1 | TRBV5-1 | TGCGCCAGCAGCTCGGGGACTAGCGGTCCGCCTCCCTACAATGAGCAGTTCTTC | CASSSGTSGPPPYNEQFF
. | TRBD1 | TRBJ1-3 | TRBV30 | TGTGCCGGACCAGGGGGGCCTTCTGGAAACACCATATATTTT | CAGPGGPSGNTIYF
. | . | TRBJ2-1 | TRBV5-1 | TGCGCCAGCAGCTTGGATACCGGGCGGAACCAGCACAATGAGCAGTTCTTC | CASSLDTGRNQHNEQFF
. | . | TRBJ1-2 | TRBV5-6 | TGTGCCAGCAGCTTGCCGGGTGACCTACTAAATGGCTACACCTTC | CASSLPGDLLNGYTF
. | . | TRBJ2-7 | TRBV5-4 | TGTGCCAGCAGCACCCAGTTGGCGGGCGAGCAGTACTTC | CASSTQLAGEQYF
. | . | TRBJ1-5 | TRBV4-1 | TGCGCCAGCAGCCAAGGGGAGGGGGGGGGCAATCAGCCCCAGCATTTT | CASSQGEGGGNQPQHF
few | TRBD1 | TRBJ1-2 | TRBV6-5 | TGTGCCGCTGCACCGGGACAGTATCTTGGCTACACCTTC | CAAAPGQYLGYTF
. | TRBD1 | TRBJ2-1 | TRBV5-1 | TGCGCCAGCAGCTTATCAACAGGGGGCGCCTACAATGAGCAGTTCTTC | CASSLSTGGAYNEQFF
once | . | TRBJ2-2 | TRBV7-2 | TGTGCCAGCAGCTCGGGTCCTCCGAACACCGGGGAGCTGTTTTTT | CASSSGPPNTGELFF
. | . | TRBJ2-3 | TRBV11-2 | TGTGCCAGCAGCTTAGAGGCGGGGCGCACAGATACGCAGTATTTT | CASSLEAGRTDTQYF
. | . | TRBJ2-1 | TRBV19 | TGTGCCAGCCAGCGATCCGGGACAAACTACAATGAGCAGTTCTTC | CASQRSGTNYNEQFF
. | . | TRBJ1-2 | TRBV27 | TGTGCCAGCAGTCCACGAGGTGGCGGCTACACCTTC | CASSPRGGGYTF
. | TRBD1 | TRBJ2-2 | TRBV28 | TGTGCCAGCAGTTGGGGACAGGCGAGAGGGGAGCTGTTTTTT | CASSWGQARGELFF
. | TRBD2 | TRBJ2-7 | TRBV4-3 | TGCGCCAGCAGCCAAGGGTTGGTAGCGGGATTCTACGAGCAGTACTTC | CASSQGLVAGFYEQYF
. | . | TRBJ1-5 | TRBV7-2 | TGTGCCAGCAGCCTCATCTGGGGGGATCAGCCCCAGCATTTT | CASSLIWGDQPQHF
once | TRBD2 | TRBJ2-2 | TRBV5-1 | TGCGCCAGCAGCTCCACGACTAGCGGAAAAGGAGGAGGGGAGCTGTTTTTT | CASSSTTSGKGGGELFF
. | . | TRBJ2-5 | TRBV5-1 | TGCGCCAGCAGCCTTGACAGTTTCGTAGAGACCCAGTACTTC | CASSLDSFVETQYF
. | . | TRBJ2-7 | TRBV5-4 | TGTGCCAGCAGCCCATTCTTAAGCTCCTACGAGCAGTACTTC | CASSPFLSSYEQYF
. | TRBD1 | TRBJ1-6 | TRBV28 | TGTGCCAGCAGAGGGACAGGGGGCGTGGGTTCACCCCTCCACTTT | CASRGTGGVGSPLHF
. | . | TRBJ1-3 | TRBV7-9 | TGTGCCAGCAGCCCCAGGTCTGGAAACACCATATATTTT | CASSPRSGNTIYF
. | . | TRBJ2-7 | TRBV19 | TGTGCCAGTAGTCCCAGCTCAGCCCCCGGGACATTTTACGAGCAGTACTTC | CASSPSSAPGTFYEQYF
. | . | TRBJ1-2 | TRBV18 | TGTGCCAGCTCACCCGGATTAGACTATGGCTACACCTTC | CASSPGLDYGYTF
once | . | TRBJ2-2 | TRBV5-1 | TGCGCCAGCAGCCCTGCGGGACTCCCGAACACCGGGGAGCTGTTTTTT | CASSPAGLPNTGELFF
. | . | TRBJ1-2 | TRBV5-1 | TGCGCCAGCAGCCCGGACAGCACCAACTATGGCTACACCTTC | CASSPDSTNYGYTF
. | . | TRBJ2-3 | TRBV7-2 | TGTGCCAGCAGCTTACTGGCGGAGCCAGATACGCAGTATTTT | CASSLLAEPDTQYF
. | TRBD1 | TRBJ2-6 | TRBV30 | TGTGCCTGGATGGGTCGGGGACAGCTCTCTGGGGCCAACGTCCTGACTTTC | CAWMGRGQLSGANVLTF
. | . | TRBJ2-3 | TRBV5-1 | TGCGCCAGCAGCTTGGAAAAGGAGGGAGATACGCAGTATTTT | CASSLEKEGDTQYF
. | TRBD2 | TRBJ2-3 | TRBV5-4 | TGTGCCAGCAGCTTGGCGCTAGCGGGAGTTACAGATACGCAGTATTTT | CASSLALAGVTDTQYF
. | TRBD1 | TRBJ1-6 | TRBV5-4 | TGTGCCAGCCGTGACAGGGTGGGAAGCTCCTATAATTCACCCCTCCACTTT | CASRDRVGSSYNSPLHF
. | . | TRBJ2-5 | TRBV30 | TGTGCCTGGAGTGTACAAGGAGGCCGAGTGGGGACCCAGTACTTC | CAWSVQGGRVGTQYF
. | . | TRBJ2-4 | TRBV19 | TGTGCCAGTACCGACACCCTGATAGCCAAAAACATTCAGTACTTC | CASTDTLIAKNIQYF
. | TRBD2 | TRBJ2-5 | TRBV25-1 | TGTGCCAGCTTTGGACTAGCGGGGGGGAAAGAGACCCAGTACTTC | CASFGLAGGKETQYF
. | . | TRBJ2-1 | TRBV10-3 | TGTGCCATCAGTGATGGACAGAAACGGGGTGATGAGCAGTTCTTC | CAISDGQKRGDEQFF
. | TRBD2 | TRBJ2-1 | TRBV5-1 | TGCGCCAGCAGCTCTAGCGGAACAGTCTACAATGAGCAGTTCTTC | CASSSSGTVYNEQFF
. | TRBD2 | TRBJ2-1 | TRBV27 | TGTGCCAGCAGCCGCACCGGGACTAGCTTTAGAGATGAGCAGTTCTTC | CASSRTGTSFRDEQFF
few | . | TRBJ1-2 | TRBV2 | TGTGCCAGCAGTGAGGGGACCTATGGCTACACCTTC | CASSEGTYGYTF
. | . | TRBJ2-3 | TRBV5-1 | TGCGCCAGCAGCTTGGATAGAGGGGACTCAGATACGCAGTATTTT | CASSLDRGDSDTQYF
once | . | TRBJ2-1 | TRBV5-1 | TGCGCCAGCAGCTTGGCCTCCAATTACAATGAGCAGTTCTTC | CASSLASNYNEQFF
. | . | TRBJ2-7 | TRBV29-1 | TGCAGCGTTCGTTCCTCCTACGAGCAGTACTTC | CSVRSSYEQYF
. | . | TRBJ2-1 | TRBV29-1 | TGCAGCGTTGGCGAGGGGGGTGAGCAGTTCTTC | CSVGEGGEQFF
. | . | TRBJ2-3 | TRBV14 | TGTGCCAGCAGCCAACGTCTAACAGATACGCAGTATTTT | CASSQRLTDTQYF
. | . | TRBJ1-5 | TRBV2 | TGTGCCAGCAGTGAGTCGGGAGTCCCCAATCAGCCCCAGCATTTT | CASSESGVPNQPQHF
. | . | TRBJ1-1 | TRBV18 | TGTGCCAGCTCACCACCCGGCACTGAAGCTTTCTTT | CASSPPGTEAFF
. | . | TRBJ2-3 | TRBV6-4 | TGTGCCAGCAGTGCGGGGGACAGTCGCTCAGATACGCAGTATTTT | CASSAGDSRSDTQYF
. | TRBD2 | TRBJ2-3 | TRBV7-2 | TGTGCCACCCTAGCGGGAGGGGCAGATACGCAGTATTTT | CATLAGGADTQYF
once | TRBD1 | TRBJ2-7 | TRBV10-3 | TGTGCCATCATGGGGACAGGGGATTCCTACGAGCAGTACTTC | CAIMGTGDSYEQYF
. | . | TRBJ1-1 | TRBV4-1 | TGCGCCAGCAGCCAAGAGGCAGCCATGAACACTGAAGCTTTCTTT | CASSQEAAMNTEAFF
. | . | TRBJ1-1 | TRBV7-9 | TGTGCCAGCAGCTTAGCAGGGGCGGGTGAAGCTTTCTTT | CASSLAGAGEAFF
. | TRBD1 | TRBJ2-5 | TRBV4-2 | TGTGCCAGCAGCCAAGGCGGGACAGGCCCGGAGACCCAGTACTTC | CASSQGGTGPETQYF
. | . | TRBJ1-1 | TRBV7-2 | TGTGCCAGCAGCCGAAGTTCAGGCTACACTGAAGCTTTCTTT | CASSRSSGYTEAFF